This entry lists 20 T cell receptor beta chains sequenced from one sample in a study of cytomegalovirus exposure and HLA in healthy donors (dated by TCRdb to about 2017). Preparation of the library involved the immunoSEQ multiplex PCR assay. The multiplex PCR relied on a mix of 60 forward primers for TCR Vbeta segments and 13 reverse primers for TCR Jbeta segments. This is the immuneACCESS table as TCRdb keeps it, with only in-frame sequences that have V and J called. A part of the clones is gone; compared with another copy, unresolved V genes explain less than half, and the rest is unexplained. This sample holds around 190,000 clones; more than 65% were observed only once. The ten largest clones add up to about 2.6% of the sample. Sequencing was performed on PBMCs. The origin of the receptors is a female donor in good health and CMV-seronegative.

The chain carries TRBV7-6 and TRBJ2-2, with a tentative D call TRBD1 (6 bases). This CDR3 has 13 amino acids. V lost 6 bases and J 4 bases, leaving 9 bases between the germline ends. CDR1 is SGHVS, CDR2 FNYEAQ, per germline. Written as DNA, the CDR3 is TGTGCCAGCAGAGTACAGGGCACCGGGGAGCTGTTTTTT. Protein: CASRVQGTGELFF.

The V gene is TRBV11-2, the J gene TRBJ2-7, with 8 bases matching TRBD2. This CDR3 comprises 17 residues. Germline lookup yields CDR1 SGHAT and CDR2 FQNNGV. Unmatched junction bases numbered 15, after V lost 5 bases and J lost 3 bases. For the CDR3, the DNA is TGTGCCAGCAGCAGGGCGGGAGGCGGGAGTGCTTTCTACGAGCAGTACTTC. Translated, it gives CASSRAGGGSAFYEQYF.

Only a few counts were recorded for this clone. J is TRBJ1-2 and V is TRBV2, with 7 bases aligning to TRBD1. V was clipped by 0 bases and J by 5 bases; unmatched bases: 9. CDR1 is SNHLY and CDR2 is FYNNEI in the germline V gene. The CDR3 contains 16 residues. The CDR3 DNA follows: TGTGCCAGCAGTGAAGCGATTGACAGGGAAATTTATGGCTACACCTTC. This sequence encodes CASSEAIDREIYGYTF.

This clone is a singleton in its sample. The chain carries TRBV2 and TRBJ1-3, with D tentatively TRBD1 (6 bases). Trimming pared 4 bases from V and 0 bases from J, leaving 13 bases between. The length of the CDR3 is 16 residues. From germline, CDR1 is SNHLY and CDR2 FYNNEI. The CDR3: CASSVQGANSGNTIYF. For the CDR3, the DNA is TGTGCCAGCAGTGTACAGGGTGCCAACTCTGGAAACACCATATATTTT.

This clone was recorded a few times. This sequence joins TRBV6-5 and TRBJ2-3; 15 bases map to TRBD2. CDR3 size: 15 residues. Looked up from germline, CDR1 is MNHEY and CDR2 is SVGAGI. The V and J ends lost 6 bases and 8 bases, in that order; junction bases with no gene match: 6. The CDR3 protein is CASSGTSGGQGTQYF. The CDR3 DNA follows: TGTGCCAGCAGCGGGACTAGCGGGGGGCAGGGTACGCAGTATTTT.

V is TRBV7-8 and J is TRBJ1-6, with D perhaps TRBD1 (6 bases). The germline V gene has CDR1 SGHVS and CDR2 FQNEAQ. V lost 6 bases, J lost 7 bases, and 13 bases lay in between. This CDR3 has 14 amino acids. CDR3 in DNA: TGTGCCAGCAGACCGGACAGCTACAATTCACCCCTCCACTTT. Its translation is CASRPDSYNSPLHF.

The chain is built from TRBV29-1 and TRBJ1-3, with D possibly being TRBD1 (6 bases). The CDR3 consists of 12 residues. Germline CDR1 is SQVTM and CDR2 is ANQGSEA. V lost 7 bases, J lost 3 bases, and 10 bases lay in between. Here the CDR3 reads CSAGDGGNTIYF. CDR3 DNA: TGCAGCGCAGGGGACGGTGGAAACACCATATATTTT.

The genes are TRBV5-3 and TRBJ2-3, with D possibly being TRBD2 (5 bases). TRBV5-3 carries the ORF label, with uncertain function. Trimming removed 6 bases from V and 1 base from J, with 18 bases in between. The CDR3 contains 16 residues. CDR3 DNA sequence: TGTGCCAGAACTGAGGGCGCGGGCCTGGGCACAGATACGCAGTATTTT. This sequence encodes CARTEGAGLGTDTQYF.

The chain has TRBV5-6 and TRBJ2-7; no reliable D call. From germline, CDR1 is SGHDT and CDR2 YYEEEE. The V and J ends lost 0 bases and 3 bases respectively, with 13 bases between them. The CDR3 consists of 15 residues. Written as DNA, the CDR3 is TGTGCCAGCAGCTTGGGAAGCAGGAAAGACTACGAGCAGTACTTC. It specifies CASSLGSRKDYEQYF.

The V gene is TRBV29-1, the J gene TRBJ1-1; TRBD1 matches 7 bases. V shed 6 bases and J 4 bases; nucleotides not matched to a gene: 11. The CDR3 consists of 14 residues. Germline CDR1 reads SQVTM; CDR2 reads ANQGSEA. CDR3 region: CSVRQGVGATEAFF. The CDR3 coding sequence is TGCAGCGTGAGACAGGGAGTTGGGGCCACTGAAGCTTTCTTT.

This clone came up a few times. The rearrangement joins TRBV6-1 to TRBJ1-3, with D unresolved. CDR1 and CDR2 from the germline V gene are MNHNS and SASEGT. The ends were cut back, 9 bases at V and 4 bases at J, with 7 bases in the middle. This CDR3 is 11 amino acids long. The DNA for the CDR3 is TGTGCCAGGCGGGTGGGAAACACCATATATTTT. It encodes CARRVGNTIYF.

The chain combines TRBV6-7 with TRBJ2-7, with TRBD2 identical over 14 bases. Being an ORF, TRBV6-7 has a function that is uncertain. This CDR3 region has 18 residues. J gave up 1 base and V 0 bases, and 5 bases lay outside the gene matches. DNA for the CDR3: TGTGCCAGCAGTTACTCGGGACTAGCGGGAGAGGAGTCCTACGAGCAGTACTTC. This translates into CASSYSGLAGEESYEQYF.

The gene calls are TRBV19 and TRBJ1-4; 9 bases match TRBD1. The junction had 6 bases not matched to a gene; V was cut back by 6 bases and J by 7 bases. Germline loops: CDR1 LNHDA, CDR2 SQIVND (reference sequence). CDR3 length: 14 residues. The CDR3 DNA follows: TGTGCCAGTAGCCTACAGGGGGCGGGTGAAAAACTGTTTTTT. Residues: CASSLQGAGEKLFF.

The rearrangement links TRBV2 to TRBJ1-6; TRBD1 is a possible D gene (6 bases). V lost 7 bases, J lost 3 bases, and 19 bases lay in between. CDR3 length: 17 amino acids. Germline assignment: CDR1 SNHLY and CDR2 FYNNEI. CDR3 nucleotide sequence: TGTGCCAGCACAGGCAGGGGCCGAGGGCACTATAATTCACCCCTCCACTTT. This gives the protein CASTGRGRGHYNSPLHF.

Only a few counts were recorded for this clone. This chain connects TRBV5-4 to TRBJ1-1, with a tentative D call TRBD1 (5 bases). The germline gives CDR1 SGHNT, CDR2 YYREEE (reference sequence). The ends were cut back, 5 bases at V and 2 bases at J, with 16 bases in the middle. The CDR3 is 15 amino acids. The CDR3 here is CASSSGSQGNTEAFF. The CDR3 coding sequence is TGTGCCAGCAGTTCCGGTTCTCAGGGAAACACTGAAGCTTTCTTT. The full variable domain, rest sourced from reference TRBV5-4 and TRBJ1-1, is ETGVTQSPTHLIKTRGQQVTLRCSSQSGHNTVSWYQQALGQGPQFIFQYYREEENGRGNFPPRFSGLQFPNYSSELNVNALELDDSALYLCASSSGSQGNTEAFFGQGTRLTVV.

V and J are TRBV7-9 and TRBJ2-5, with D perhaps matching TRBD2 (5 bases). The V and J ends lost 3 bases and 6 bases respectively, with 20 bases between them. Germline values: CDR1 SEHNR, CDR2 FQNEAQ (reference sequence). The CDR3 extends over 16 amino acids. CDR3 in amino acids: CASSFSPGRVGKTQYF. The DNA for the CDR3 is TGTGCCAGCAGCTTCTCCCCAGGACGGGTCGGGAAGACCCAGTACTTC.

This sequence joins TRBV5-1 and TRBJ2-7, with a possible D match to TRBD1 (6 bases). The V gene lost 0 bases and the J gene lost 2 bases, with 15 bases spanning the gap. The CDR3 is made up of 16 amino acids. Germline CDR1 reads SGHRS; CDR2 reads YFSETQ. CDR3 nucleotide sequence: TGCGCCAGCAGCTTGGTATGGCAGGGGAGCGCCTACGAGCAGTACTTC. Its protein product is CASSLVWQGSAYEQYF.

The chain joins TRBV2 to TRBJ2-2; D not resolved. Germline V gene data show CDR1 as SNHLY and CDR2 as FYNNEI. This CDR3 has 13 residues. V lost 2 bases to trimming and J lost 5 bases, with 6 bases between them. CDR3 loop: CASSERRTGELFF. The CDR3 DNA reads as TGTGCCAGCAGTGAACGTAGAACCGGGGAGCTGTTTTTT.

V gene TRBV30 combines with J gene TRBJ2-7; 10 positions agree with TRBD1. V dropped 2 bases and J dropped 6; count of bases not matched to a gene: 4. The germline V gene encodes CDR1 GTSNPN and CDR2 SVGIG (reference sequence). The CDR3 length is 13 residues. CDR3 in DNA: TGTGCCTGGAGTAAGACAGGGGGCCTCGAGCAGTACTTC. Encoded protein: CAWSKTGGLEQYF.

The V call is TRBV19, the J call TRBJ2-6; possibly TRBD1 for D (5 bases). The CDR3 runs 16 residues. The V gene's germline CDR1 is LNHDA and CDR2 SQIVND (reference sequence). V dropped 6 bases and J dropped 0 bases, with 12 bases sitting between them. The CDR3: CASRVDSLSGANVLTF. The CDR3, as DNA: TGTGCCAGTAGGGTCGACAGTCTCTCTGGGGCCAACGTCCTGACTTTC.